This TCR beta chain came from a study of T cells in Graves' hyperthyroidism and ophthalmopathy. This clonotype was picked up a small number of times. Thyroid ultrasound, orbital computed tomography, clinical symptoms, and serum thyroxine and TRAb underpinned diagnoses. Germline values: CDR1 MNHEY, CDR2 SVGEGT. The CDR3 has 12 amino acids. Trimming took off 7 bases at V and 3 bases at J, with 10 bases between the two ends. Amplification yielded TCR beta CDR3 regions, with RNA transcripts as the source. TCR CDR3 regions were first amplified by RT-PCR with HTBI primers. TCRdb re-analysed the multiplex PCR reads in MiXCR, keeping a single row per CDR3 protein. Seen here are hundreds of thousands of distinct CDR3 sequences, 16% observed once, and the top ten hold 3.8%.

The sample taken for sequencing was blood. The TCR was taken from a woman in her 30s with Graves' hyperthyroidism. The V call is TRBV6-2 or TRBV6-3, the J call TRBJ2-7, with D possibly TRBD1 on 6 matching bases. CDR3 nucleotide sequence: TGTGCCAGCATCGACAGGCTCTACGAGCAGTACTTC. This encodes CASIDRLYEQYF.